These T cell receptor beta chains were read from a single sample in a study of blood T cell repertoires in COVID-19. Only in-frame clones appear in the TCRdb table, and some are missing; sequencing was by immunoSEQ multiplex PCR. The data contain around 180,000 clones, around four fifths of them singletons. Source material: peripheral blood. Receptors originate from a woman aged 25 to 39 with acute or convalescent COVID-19. CDR3s leave out the opening cysteine and the closing phenylalanine or tryptophan. Clone sizes are given selectively: once, few, many, or a class where the clone is expanded.

v_call: TRBV7-2; cdr3_length: 11; clone_size: few; j_call: TRBJ1-1; cdr3_aa: ASSSQGETEAF
v_call: TRBV25-1; cdr3_length: 12; clone_size: few; j_call: TRBJ1-2; cdr3_aa: ASSDSGSNYGYT
v_call: TRBV7-2; cdr3_length: 13; clone_size: -; j_call: TRBJ2-3; cdr3_aa: ASSLSGGLTDTQY
v_call: TRBV9; cdr3_length: 12; clone_size: -; j_call: TRBJ2-1; cdr3_aa: ASRDMTGDNEQF
v_call: TRBV10-3; cdr3_length: 15; clone_size: -; j_call: TRBJ2-1; cdr3_aa: AISERSRGSSYNEQF
v_call: TRBV2; cdr3_length: 12; clone_size: -; j_call: TRBJ2-7; cdr3_aa: ASRPWDTHYEQY
v_call: TRBV5-1; cdr3_length: 14; clone_size: -; j_call: TRBJ2-7; cdr3_aa: ASSPGTSGTLGEQY
v_call: TRBV6-1; cdr3_length: 12; clone_size: -; j_call: TRBJ2-7; cdr3_aa: ASSEAGTGVVQY
v_call: TRBV27; cdr3_length: 13; clone_size: -; j_call: TRBJ2-5; cdr3_aa: ASSLASGRPETQY
v_call: TRBV4-3; cdr3_length: 13; clone_size: -; j_call: TRBJ1-2; cdr3_aa: ASSQGSTGVYGYT
v_call: TRBV5-1; cdr3_length: 12; clone_size: -; j_call: TRBJ2-7; cdr3_aa: ASSLGGSSYEQY
v_call: TRBV11-3; cdr3_length: 10; clone_size: -; j_call: TRBJ2-2; cdr3_aa: ASTANAGELF
v_call: TRBV5-4; cdr3_length: 13; clone_size: once; j_call: TRBJ1-2; cdr3_aa: ASSSSGTGGYGYT
v_call: TRBV27; cdr3_length: 13; clone_size: -; j_call: TRBJ1-5; cdr3_aa: ASSVQGYSNQPQH
v_call: TRBV18; cdr3_length: 13; clone_size: -; j_call: TRBJ2-3; cdr3_aa: ASSPMTGGTDTQY
v_call: TRBV7-9; cdr3_length: 12; clone_size: -; j_call: TRBJ1-1; cdr3_aa: ASSPQGWPTEAF
v_call: TRBV2; cdr3_length: 12; clone_size: -; j_call: TRBJ1-1; cdr3_aa: ASSVAGLNTEAF
v_call: TRBV6-4; cdr3_length: 12; clone_size: -; j_call: TRBJ2-1; cdr3_aa: ASSDKGDYNEQF
v_call: TRBV30; cdr3_length: 10; clone_size: -; j_call: TRBJ1-4; cdr3_aa: AWGQGPEKLF
v_call: TRBV5-6; cdr3_length: 14; clone_size: -; j_call: TRBJ1-4; cdr3_aa: ASSSPSGRPNEKLF
v_call: TRBV6-5; cdr3_length: 12; clone_size: -; j_call: TRBJ2-3; cdr3_aa: ASSYSWTSGAQY
v_call: TRBV15; cdr3_length: 10; clone_size: few; j_call: TRBJ1-1; cdr3_aa: ALGSDHTEAF
v_call: TRBV27; cdr3_length: 18; clone_size: -; j_call: TRBJ2-2; cdr3_aa: ASSLLRLAGSRGVTGELF
v_call: TRBV19; cdr3_length: 15; clone_size: -; j_call: TRBJ2-1; cdr3_aa: ASRDETGTGGRNEQF
v_call: TRBV7-3; cdr3_length: 12; clone_size: -; j_call: TRBJ1-6; cdr3_aa: ASSQGQGNSPLH
v_call: TRBV4-1; cdr3_length: 13; clone_size: -; j_call: TRBJ1-3; cdr3_aa: ASSQVQADGNTIY
v_call: TRBV2; cdr3_length: 10; clone_size: -; j_call: TRBJ1-4; cdr3_aa: ASRRLNEKLF